A single sample gave rise to the 25 T cell receptor beta chains below, sequenced in a study of blood T cell repertoires in COVID-19. Data came from immunoSEQ multiplex PCR; TCRdb stores just in-frame clones and leaves some out. Counted here are about 410,000 clones, roughly 90% occurring once; the ten biggest clones make up under 1.5%. Sequencing was done on a sample of peripheral blood. The receptors originated from a woman in her thirties with active or convalescent COVID-19.

V is TRBV9 and J is TRBJ1-1; D is uncertain. There are 14 residues in the CDR3. V lost 0 bases and J 5 bases, leaving 11 bases between the germline ends. CDR1 and CDR2 (germline): SGDLS, YYNGEE. Here the CDR3 reads CASSVGETGTEAFF. In nucleotides, the CDR3 is TGTGCCAGCAGCGTAGGCGAGACTGGAACTGAAGCTTTCTTT.

The chain couples TRBV4-1 to TRBJ2-1; possibly TRBD1 for D (6 bases). CDR3 length equals 14 residues. Trimming removed 4 bases at V and 1 base at J, with 8 bases between. Germline CDR1 and CDR2: MGHRA and YSYEKL. CDR3 sequence (DNA): TGCGCCAGCAGCCGAACAGGGTCCTACAATGAGCAGTTCTTC. This sequence encodes CASSRTGSYNEQFF.

V and J are TRBV6-4 and TRBJ2-3; 14 nucleotides agree with TRBD2. The V gene's germline CDR1 is MRHNA and CDR2 SNTAGT. The J segment lost 4 bases and the V segment lost 7 bases, leaving 4 bases of the junction unmatched. The CDR3 is 15 amino acids. Here the CDR3 DNA reads TGTGCCAGCAAGGGACTAGCGGGAGACTCAGATACGCAGTATTTT. Its protein product is CASKGLAGDSDTQYF.

The genes are TRBV5-1 and TRBJ2-5; 10 bases match TRBD2. CDR1 is SGHRS, CDR2 YFSETQ, per germline. Unmatched junction bases numbered 16, after V lost 0 bases and J lost 5 bases. The CDR3 length is 19 residues. CDR3 region: CASSLGRTSGVQSRETQYF. The CDR3 DNA sequence: TGCGCCAGCAGCTTGGGGAGAACTAGCGGGGTACAATCCAGGGAGACCCAGTACTTC.

The gene calls are TRBV11-3 and TRBJ2-3; 7 nucleotides align to TRBD2. The ends lost 5 bases at V and 0 bases at J; junction bases unmatched: 2. This CDR3 is built from 14 residues. Germline loops: CDR1 SGHNT, CDR2 YENEEA. In DNA, the CDR3 is TGTGCCAGCAGCCATAGCGGGAGCACAGATACGCAGTATTTT. Translated, it gives CASSHSGSTDTQYF.

V and J are TRBV27 and TRBJ2-7; no reliable D call. Germline lookup yields CDR1 MNHEY and CDR2 SMNVEV (reference sequence). This CDR3 comprises 14 residues. V was clipped by 1 base and J by 0 bases, with 7 bases between them. The CDR3 region has the DNA TGTGCCAGCAGTTTATGGAGTAGCTCCTACGAGCAGTACTTC. This encodes CASSLWSSSYEQYF.

The V and J genes are TRBV24-1 and TRBJ2-5; TRBD1 might be the D (6 bases). CDR1 and CDR2 (germline): KGHDR, SFDVKD. Trimming shortened V by 7 bases and J by 2 bases, and 13 bases separated the two germline ends. This CDR3 has 14 residues. DNA for the CDR3: TGTGCCACCAGCCCCGGACAGCTTCAAGAGACCCAGTACTTC. Translation gives CATSPGQLQETQYF.

CDR3 bases: TGTGCCAGCAGCCAAGGGACCGGGACAGAGATCTCTGGAAACACCATATATTTT. Amino acids: CASSQGTGTEISGNTIYF. V gene TRBV4-2 combines with J gene TRBJ1-3; 7 bases align to TRBD1. This CDR3 comprises 18 residues. In germline, CDR1 is LGHNA, CDR2 YNFKEQ. V shed 1 base, J shed 0 bases, and the junction held 9 bases outside the gene matches.

V gene TRBV19 combines with J gene TRBJ2-7; 7 nucleotides match TRBD2. This CDR3 is built from 16 residues. CDR1 is LNHDA, CDR2 SQIVND, per germline (reference sequence). The V segment lost 4 bases and the J segment 2 bases; nucleotides outside the gene matches: 11. The CDR3 DNA follows: TGTGCCAGTAGTACCTCAATTTCTAGCGGAGCCTACGAGCAGTACTTC. It translates to CASSTSISSGAYEQYF.

The V and J genes are TRBV19 and TRBJ2-7; tentatively, D is TRBD2 (6 bases). CDR1 LNHDA and CDR2 SQIVND come from the germline V gene (reference sequence). Trimming left V 6 bases short and J 3 bases short, with 21 bases between. The CDR3 loop spans 16 amino acids. CDR3 nucleotide sequence: TGTGCCAGTAGCGAGGTGGTGGTAGCGGATGACTACGAGCAGTACTTC. This translates into CASSEVVVADDYEQYF.

This sequence joins TRBV11-2 and TRBJ2-7; D perhaps matches TRBD2 (5 bases). Germline V gene sequence: CDR1 SGHAT, CDR2 FQNNGV. Trimming removed 5 bases at V and 6 bases at J, with 20 bases between. The CDR3 is made up of 15 amino acids. CDR3: CASSVHGGSGSEQYF. CDR3 sequence (DNA): TGTGCCAGCAGCGTCCACGGCGGGTCGGGGTCCGAGCAGTACTTC.

This chain uses TRBV5-6 with TRBJ2-2; D is uncertain. Trimming shortened V by 3 bases and J by 8 bases, and 5 bases separated the two germline ends. CDR1 and CDR2 (germline): SGHDT, YYEEEE. CDR3 size: 11 residues. The CDR3: CASSSRGELFF. The CDR3 DNA reads TGTGCCAGCAGCTCTAGGGGGGAGCTGTTTTTT. Full variable domain (outside the CDR3, taken from reference TRBV5-6 and TRBJ2-2): DAGVTQSPTHLIKTRGQQVTLRCSPKSGHDTVSWYQQALGQGPQFIFQYYEEEERQRGNFPDRFSGHQFPNYSSELNVNALLLGDSALYLCASSSRGELFFGEGSRLTVL.

The CDR3 DNA reads TGCGCCAGCAGCTCCGGGGGATCCGATACGCAGTATTTT. Translating gives CASSSGGSDTQYF. The genes are TRBV5-1 and TRBJ2-3, with a weak D call TRBD2 (6 bases). From germline, CDR1 is SGHRS and CDR2 YFSETQ. Trimming removed 3 bases at V and 6 bases at J, with 11 bases between. The CDR3 is made up of 13 amino acids.

This clone was seen at least ten times. The chain has TRBV5-8 and TRBJ1-6, with 8 bases fitting TRBD1. Germline CDR1 is SGHTS and CDR2 is YDEGEE. The CDR3 is 16 residues long. V dropped 0 bases and J dropped 6; count of bases not matched to a gene: 5. DNA of the CDR3: TGTGCCAGCAGCTTGGGGCGGGACAGGATTAATTCACCCCTCCACTTT. Protein sequence: CASSLGRDRINSPLHF.

The chain has TRBV3-1 (or the pseudogene TRBV3-2) and TRBJ2-1; 8 nucleotides align to TRBD2. The germline V gene encodes CDR1 LGHDT and CDR2 YNNKEL (reference sequence). V gave up 4 bases and J gave up 1 base; unmatched junction bases: 6. This CDR3 region has 16 residues. CDR3 amino acids: CASSLKAGVSYNEQFF. In DNA form, the CDR3 reads TGTGCCAGCAGCCTTAAAGCGGGAGTGTCCTACAATGAGCAGTTCTTC.

The gene calls are TRBV27 and TRBJ1-1, with 9 nucleotides matching TRBD1. With 10 bases clipped from V and 0 bases from J, the junction kept 12 bases outside the gene matches. CDR1 and CDR2 from the germline V gene are MNHEY and SMNVEV (reference sequence). The CDR3 is 16 residues long. The CDR3 DNA reads TGTGCCAACCCATCCCGGGACAGGGATGTGAACACTGAAGCTTTCTTT. This gives the protein CANPSRDRDVNTEAFF.

This rearrangement joins TRBV5-1 to TRBJ2-7; D gene unclear. The V gene lost 2 bases and the J gene lost 0 bases, with 9 bases spanning the gap. This CDR3 comprises 14 residues. CDR1 and CDR2 from the germline V gene are SGHRS and YFSETQ. Written as DNA, the CDR3 is TGCGCCAGCAGCTTCGGAGCGACCTCCTACGAGCAGTACTTC. Translated: CASSFGATSYEQYF. Together with reference TRBV5-1 and TRBJ2-7, the CDR3 gives the full variable domain: KAGVTQTPRYLIKTRGQQVTLSCSPISGHRSVSWYQQTPGQGLQFLFEYFSETQRNKGNFPGRFSGRQFSNSRSEMNVSTLELGDSALYLCASSFGATSYEQYFGPGTRLTVT.

The genes are TRBV6-5 and TRBJ2-7, with 10 bases aligning to TRBD2. The germline V gene has CDR1 MNHEY and CDR2 SVGAGI. The CDR3 contains 12 residues. V lost 10 bases and J lost 7; bases outside the gene matches: 7. This CDR3 is CATRGLAREQYF. The CDR3 nucleotides read TGTGCCACCCGGGGACTAGCGAGAGAGCAGTACTTC.

This clone was seen just once. The chain recombines TRBV5-1 with TRBJ2-7, with TRBD2 identical over 7 bases. Trimming cost V 4 bases and J 2 bases; bases outside gene matches: 6. CDR1 is SGHRS, CDR2 YFSETQ, per germline. This CDR3 is 14 amino acids long. CDR3 amino acids: CASSRDYTPYEQYF. DNA for the CDR3: TGCGCCAGCAGCCGGGACTATACTCCCTACGAGCAGTACTTC.

The chain recombines TRBV10-3 with TRBJ2-5; 10 bases line up with TRBD1. The J segment lost 5 bases and the V segment lost 4 bases, leaving 10 bases of the junction unmatched. This CDR3 contains 16 residues. Germline values: CDR1 ENHRY, CDR2 SYGVKD. The CDR3 sequence: CAISGGETGGDETQYF. CDR3 DNA sequence: TGTGCCATCAGTGGGGGAGAGACAGGGGGCGATGAGACCCAGTACTTC.

V usage is TRBV29-1 and J usage is TRBJ2-5; weak D call: TRBD1 (5 bases). Germline CDR1 and CDR2: SQVTM and ANQGSEA. Trimming took 5 bases from V and 5 from J, leaving 12 bases between them. The CDR3 has 12 residues. The CDR3 DNA follows: TGCAGCGTTTCAACAGGCGGCGAGACCCAGTACTTC. Residues: CSVSTGGETQYF.

The rearrangement uses TRBV5-1 and TRBJ1-3; possibly TRBD1 for D (5 bases). The CDR3 is made up of 17 amino acids. V lost 5 bases and J 2 bases, leaving 20 bases between the germline ends. Germline CDR1 reads SGHRS; CDR2 reads YFSETQ. In DNA form, the CDR3 reads TGCGCCAGCAGGCTGGGCCCCGGGGGGACGGCTGGAAACACCATATATTTT. This encodes CASRLGPGGTAGNTIYF.

This clone has just one count. The rearrangement uses TRBV6-5 and TRBJ1-4; 8 bases map to TRBD1. Per germline, CDR1 MNHEY and CDR2 SVGAGI. The CDR3 has 14 residues. Germline trimming cut 6 bases from V and 5 bases from J; bases unmatched to any gene: 5. CDR3 coding DNA: TGTGCCAGCAGACTCGGGACAGGAAATGAAAAACTGTTTTTT. Protein product: CASRLGTGNEKLFF.

The genes are TRBV18 and TRBJ2-3; the D gene is possibly TRBD1 (5 bases). V lost 6 bases, J lost 1 base, and 14 bases lay in between. Germline CDR1 KGHSH, CDR2 LQKENI. The CDR3 covers 15 residues. The CDR3 bases are TGTGCCAGCTCTCCCGGACAAGCAGGCACAGATACGCAGTATTTT. It yields the protein CASSPGQAGTDTQYF. The full variable domain, with the rest looked up from reference TRBV18 and TRBJ2-3, is NAGVMQNPRHLVRRRGQEARLRCSPMKGHSHVYWYRQLPEEGLKFMVYLQKENIIDESGMPKERFSAEFPKEGPSILRIQQVVRGDSAAYFCASSPGQAGTDTQYFGPGTRLTVL.

This clone was picked up one time. The gene calls are TRBV18 and TRBJ2-2, with 9 positions matching TRBD1. The CDR3 is 17 amino acids. From germline, CDR1 is KGHSH and CDR2 LQKENI. Trimming removed 3 bases from V and 2 bases from J; junction bases left unmatched: 7. The CDR3 loop is CASSPYTGGANTGELFF. The DNA of the CDR3 is TGTGCCAGCTCACCCTACACAGGGGGCGCAAACACCGGGGAGCTGTTTTTT.